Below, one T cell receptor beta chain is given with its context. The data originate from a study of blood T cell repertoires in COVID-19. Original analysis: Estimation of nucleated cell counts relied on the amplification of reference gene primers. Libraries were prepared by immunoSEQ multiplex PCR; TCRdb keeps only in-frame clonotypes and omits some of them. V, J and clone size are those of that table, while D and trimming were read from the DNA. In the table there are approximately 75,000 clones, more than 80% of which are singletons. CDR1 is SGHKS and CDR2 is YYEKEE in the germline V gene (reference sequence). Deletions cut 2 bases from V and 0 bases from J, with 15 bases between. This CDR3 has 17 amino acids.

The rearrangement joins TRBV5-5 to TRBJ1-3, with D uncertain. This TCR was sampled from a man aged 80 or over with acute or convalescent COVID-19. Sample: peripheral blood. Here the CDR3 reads CASSFFRSRISGNTIYF. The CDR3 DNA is TGTGCCAGCAGCTTTTTCCGTAGCCGGATCTCTGGAAACACCATATATTTT. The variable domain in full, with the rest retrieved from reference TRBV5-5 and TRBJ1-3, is DAGVTQSPTHLIKTRGQQVTLRCSPISGHKSVSWYQQVLGQGPQFIFQYYEKEERGRGNFPDRFSARQFPNYSSELNVNALLLGDSALYLCASSFFRSRISGNTIYFGEGSWLTVV.